These 32 T cell receptor beta chains came from one sample sequenced in a study of blood T cell repertoires in COVID-19. The repertoire was sequenced with immunoSEQ multiplex PCR; TCRdb's copy has only in-frame clones and lacks some. This sample has 310,000 or so clones, with 90% to 95% found just once. Specimen: peripheral blood. These receptors were obtained from a woman in her 30s with COVID-19, enrolled during active disease.

The chain uses TRBV30 and TRBJ1-4, with 7 bases matching TRBD1. CDR3 length equals 13 residues. The germline V gene has CDR1 GTSNPN and CDR2 SVGIG (reference sequence). V lost 7 bases to trimming and J lost 3 bases; unmatched junction nucleotides: 5. The CDR3 sequence is CALQGLANEKLFF. CDR3 DNA sequence: TGTGCCTTACAGGGGTTGGCTAATGAAAAACTGTTTTTT.

This chain connects TRBV28 to TRBJ1-1; D perhaps matches TRBD1 (6 bases). Germline V gene data show CDR1 as MDHEN and CDR2 as SYDVKM. CDR3 size: 16 residues. Trimming removed 1 base at V and 11 bases at J, with 23 bases between. The CDR3 DNA follows: TGTGCCAGCAGTTTATTCACCCTAAGGTCCTTGCAGGGGGCTTTCTTT. Its translation: CASSLFTLRSLQGAFF.

The chain has TRBV24-1 and TRBJ1-4; TRBD1 agrees at 7 bases. The CDR3 is 18 amino acids. V lost 3 bases and J lost 0; bases outside the gene matches: 9. From germline, CDR1 is KGHDR and CDR2 SFDVKD. This CDR3 is CATSDNTGERPTNEKLFF. CDR3 nucleotides: TGTGCCACCAGTGATAACACAGGGGAGCGACCAACTAATGAAAAACTGTTTTTT.

With regard to this clone: Other DNA sequences in the same sample also yield this CDR3. The V call is TRBV12-3 or TRBV12-4, the J call TRBJ2-2; D gene ambiguous. The CDR3 is 13 amino acids. V dropped 1 base and J dropped 3 bases, with 3 bases sitting between them. This CDR3 is CASSLGDTGELFF. The CDR3 nucleotides read TGTGCCAGCAGTTTAGGCGACACCGGGGAGCTGTTTTTT.

The chain recombines TRBV6-5 with TRBJ2-2; the match to TRBD1 covers 9 bases. CDR1 is MNHEY and CDR2 is SVGAGI in the germline V gene. The CDR3 totals 14 residues. J lost 6 bases, V lost 6 bases, and 5 bases had no gene match. CDR3 DNA: TGTGCCAGCAGACCGGGACAGGGACCCGGGGAGCTGTTTTTT. Its translation: CASRPGQGPGELFF.

The genes are TRBV7-6 and TRBJ1-6; D gene ambiguous. Trimming took off 0 bases at V and 3 bases at J, with 15 bases between the two ends. Germline loops: CDR1 SGHVS, CDR2 FNYEAQ. This CDR3 contains 18 residues. The CDR3: CASSLAPGEGDYNSPLHF. In nucleotides, the CDR3 is TGTGCCAGCAGCTTAGCGCCGGGTGAAGGAGACTATAATTCACCCCTCCACTTT.

This chain uses TRBV7-9 with TRBJ2-7, with 10 bases that match TRBD2. CDR1 and CDR2 (germline): SEHNR, FQNEAQ (reference sequence). The V segment lost 5 bases and the J segment 3 bases; nucleotides outside the gene matches: 4. This CDR3 contains 14 residues. For the CDR3, the DNA is TGTGCCAGCAGCACATTAGCGGGAGGCTACGAGCAGTACTTC. Translating gives CASSTLAGGYEQYF.

This clone appeared a few times. This sequence joins TRBV28 and TRBJ2-3; the D gene is possibly TRBD1 (6 bases). This CDR3 is built from 15 residues. CDR1 MDHEN and CDR2 SYDVKM come from the germline V gene. V shed 6 bases and J shed 2 bases, with 15 bases lying between them. CDR3 loop: CASSPRGYSTDTQYF. The DNA for the CDR3 is TGTGCCAGCAGCCCCAGGGGTTACTCCACAGATACGCAGTATTTT. The complete variable domain, with remaining parts taken from reference TRBV28 and TRBJ2-3, reads DVKVTQSSRYLVKRTGEKVFLECVQDMDHENMFWYRQDPGLGLRLIYFSYDVKMKEKGDIPEGYSVSREKKERFSLILESASTNQTSMYLCASSPRGYSTDTQYFGPGTRLTVL.

The V call is TRBV3-1 (or the pseudogene TRBV3-2), the J call TRBJ1-3; D not certain. Looked up from germline, CDR1 is LGHDT and CDR2 is YNNKEL (reference sequence). CDR3 length: 15 amino acids. V lost 3 bases to trimming and J lost 4 bases, with 13 bases between them. DNA for the CDR3: TGTGCCAGCAGCCAGGGCCTTCATGGGGGAAACACCATATATTTT. Its protein product is CASSQGLHGGNTIYF.

This sequence joins TRBV28 and TRBJ1-1, with D unresolved. V dropped 4 bases and J dropped 11 bases, with 14 bases sitting between them. CDR1 is MDHEN and CDR2 is SYDVKM in the germline V gene. The CDR3 contains 12 residues. The CDR3 DNA reads TGTGCCAGCAGTTCCGGGAGCGGGCGGGCTTTCTTT. It encodes CASSSGSGRAFF.

The chain uses TRBV7-9 and TRBJ2-7; tentative D call: TRBD2 (6 bases). V lost 0 bases to trimming and J lost 3 bases, with 15 bases between them. CDR1 is SEHNR, CDR2 FQNEAQ, per germline (reference sequence). The CDR3 has 16 residues. The CDR3 DNA follows: TGTGCCAGCAGCTTAGCAGGAGGGTCAAGGATCTACGAGCAGTACTTC. It codes for CASSLAGGSRIYEQYF.

The chain has TRBV7-3 and TRBJ2-1; perhaps TRBD1 as D (5 bases). The CDR3 has 14 amino acids. Trimming took off 3 bases at V and 5 bases at J, with 11 bases between the two ends. Germline lookup yields CDR1 SGHTA and CDR2 FQGTGA. The CDR3 is CASSLVGVNNEQFF. CDR3 nucleotides: TGTGCCAGCAGCTTGGTAGGGGTAAACAATGAGCAGTTCTTC.

The chain employs TRBV19 and TRBJ1-4; D not resolved. Germline assignment: CDR1 LNHDA and CDR2 SQIVND (reference sequence). Between the trimmed V and J ends, which lost 1 base and 2 bases, there was a span of 8 bases. The CDR3 spans 15 residues. In DNA, the CDR3 is TGTGCCAGTAGTATAGGGTTGGAGACTAATGAAAAACTGTTTTTT. Amino acid sequence: CASSIGLETNEKLFF.

The chain uses TRBV29-1 and TRBJ2-3; D possibly corresponds to TRBD1 (6 bases). The length of the CDR3 is 13 residues. The V gene's germline CDR1 is SQVTM and CDR2 ANQGSEA. DNA of the CDR3: TGCAGTGAAGCCCAGGGGAGCACAGATACGCAGTATTTT. Amino acid sequence: CSEAQGSTDTQYF.

CDR3 region: CASSIVPTSGRASTDTQYF. The DNA of the CDR3 is TGTGCCAGTAGTATAGTCCCTACTAGCGGGAGGGCAAGCACAGATACGCAGTATTTT. The J gene is TRBJ2-3, the V gene TRBV19, with TRBD2 matching 13 bases. Germline V gives CDR1 LNHDA, CDR2 SQIVND (reference sequence). After removal of 1 base from V and 0 bases from J, the junction contained 7 bases not matched to a gene. The CDR3 loop spans 19 amino acids.

V gene TRBV13 combines with J gene TRBJ2-1; D possibly corresponds to TRBD2 (6 bases). Germline values: CDR1 PRHDT, CDR2 FYEKMQ (reference sequence). Trimming removed 1 base from V and 8 bases from J, with 27 bases in between. The CDR3 consists of 19 residues. The CDR3 DNA reads TGTGCCAGCAGCTTAGTTAGTCGGTTGGTACAGAAATCTAGCGATGAGCAGTTCTTC. This encodes CASSLVSRLVQKSSDEQFF.

The V and J genes are TRBV12-3 or TRBV12-4 and TRBJ2-7, with D possibly being TRBD1 (5 bases). There are 13 residues in the CDR3. Between the trimmed V and J ends, which lost 3 bases and 0 bases, there was a span of 6 bases. The CDR3 nucleotides are TGTGCCAGCAGTTTCGACAGCTCCTACGAGCAGTACTTC. It is translated as CASSFDSSYEQYF.

This clone was observed a few times. The chain has TRBV12-3 or TRBV12-4 and TRBJ1-2; 8 bases fit TRBD1. V lost 5 bases, J lost 8 bases, and 1 base stayed unmatched. This CDR3 is built from 11 residues. The CDR3 DNA reads as TGTGCCAGCAGTACAGGGGGAGGCTACACCTTC. As protein: CASSTGGGYTF.

The rearrangement links TRBV5-6 to TRBJ2-7; D gene unclear. Looked up from germline, CDR1 is SGHDT and CDR2 is YYEEEE. This CDR3 region has 13 residues. The ends were cut back, 2 bases at V and 0 bases at J, with 6 bases in the middle. CDR3 DNA: TGTGCCAGCAGCTTCTCAGGCTCCTACGAGCAGTACTTC. Translated: CASSFSGSYEQYF.

This clone was recorded a few times. This chain joins TRBV28 and TRBJ2-7; TRBD1 is a possible D gene (6 bases). CDR1 and CDR2 from the germline V gene are MDHEN and SYDVKM. Trimming pared 1 base from V and 3 bases from J, leaving 10 bases between. This CDR3 comprises 14 residues. CDR3 sequence: CASSLYQTGYEQYF. The CDR3 coding sequence is TGTGCCAGCAGTTTATACCAGACAGGCTACGAGCAGTACTTC. Using reference TRBV28 and TRBJ2-7 for the parts outside the CDR3, the full variable domain is DVKVTQSSRYLVKRTGEKVFLECVQDMDHENMFWYRQDPGLGLRLIYFSYDVKMKEKGDIPEGYSVSREKKERFSLILESASTNQTSMYLCASSLYQTGYEQYFGPGTRLTVT.

The chain is built from TRBV30 and TRBJ2-7; 7 bases fit TRBD2. Per the germline V gene, CDR1 is GTSNPN and CDR2 is SVGIG (reference sequence). V shed 2 bases and J 4 bases; nucleotides not matched to a gene: 5. The CDR3 contains 13 residues. DNA of the CDR3: TGTGCCTGGAGTCCGCGGGAGACATACGAGCAGTACTTC. As protein: CAWSPRETYEQYF.

The gene calls are TRBV5-1 and TRBJ1-2; a weak D match, TRBD1 (5 bases). Between the trimmed V and J ends, which lost 1 base and 6 bases, there was a span of 10 bases. Germline V gene lookup returns CDR1 SGHRS and CDR2 YFSETQ. The CDR3 is 13 residues long. Here the CDR3 DNA reads TGCGCCAGCAGCTTGCAGGGTGCGGATGGCTACACCTTC. This sequence encodes CASSLQGADGYTF.

The V gene is TRBV9, the J gene TRBJ2-3, with 8 bases matching TRBD2. This CDR3 has 15 amino acids. Unmatched junction bases numbered 5, after V lost 3 bases and J lost 2 bases. The germline gives CDR1 SGDLS, CDR2 YYNGEE. The CDR3 bases are TGTGCCAGCAGCGAGAGCGGGAGCCCCACAGATACGCAGTATTTT. This gives the protein CASSESGSPTDTQYF.

V usage is TRBV5-3 and J usage is TRBJ1-1; D is perhaps TRBD1 (6 bases). TRBV5-3 is sorted into the ORF group, with uncertain function. CDR3 length: 11 residues. Trimming shortened V by 3 bases and J by 7 bases, and 7 bases separated the two germline ends. CDR3 in amino acids: CARSSTGEAFF. The CDR3 coding sequence is TGTGCCAGAAGCTCGACAGGTGAAGCTTTCTTT.

This chain links TRBV3-1 (or the pseudogene TRBV3-2) with TRBJ1-2, with 8 nucleotides matching TRBD1. Trimming cost V 4 bases and J 5 bases; bases outside gene matches: 12. The CDR3 is 16 residues long. The germline V gene has CDR1 LGHDT and CDR2 YNNKEL (reference sequence). The CDR3 coding sequence is TGTGCCAGCAGCCCGGTGGGCGACAGGGGTGGGTATGGCTACACCTTC. Its protein product is CASSPVGDRGGYGYTF.

The chain links TRBV19 to TRBJ2-1; 12 nucleotides align to TRBD2. The J segment lost 3 bases and the V segment lost 6 bases, leaving 9 bases of the junction unmatched. The length of the CDR3 is 17 residues. Germline lookup yields CDR1 LNHDA and CDR2 SQIVND (reference sequence). CDR3 loop: CASRDRGTSGFYNEQFF. CDR3 sequence (DNA): TGTGCCAGTAGGGACCGGGGGACTAGCGGGTTCTACAATGAGCAGTTCTTC.

The J gene is TRBJ2-7, the V gene TRBV27; TRBD1 matches 7 bases. This CDR3 is 15 amino acids long. Germline CDR1 reads MNHEY; CDR2 reads SMNVEV (reference sequence). J lost 3 bases, V lost 4 bases, and 9 bases had no gene match. As DNA, the CDR3 is TGTGCCAGCAGTTGGGATTCGGGACAGATCTACGAGCAGTACTTC. Its translation: CASSWDSGQIYEQYF.

The CDR3 reads CASSLSLNTEAFF. Written as DNA, the CDR3 is TGCGCCAGCAGCTTGAGCTTGAACACTGAAGCTTTCTTT. The rearrangement joins TRBV5-1 to TRBJ1-1, with D uncertain. Germline V gene sequence: CDR1 SGHRS, CDR2 YFSETQ. With 1 base removed from V and 0 bases from J, the gap between germline ends came to 4 bases. There are 13 residues in the CDR3. Variable domain in full (rest from reference TRBV5-1 and TRBJ1-1): KAGVTQTPRYLIKTRGQQVTLSCSPISGHRSVSWYQQTPGQGLQFLFEYFSETQRNKGNFPGRFSGRQFSNSRSEMNVSTLELGDSALYLCASSLSLNTEAFFGQGTRLTVV.

The genes are TRBV19 and TRBJ2-2, with 7 positions matching TRBD2. Germline V gene sequence: CDR1 LNHDA, CDR2 SQIVND (reference sequence). This CDR3 comprises 16 residues. Unmatched junction bases numbered 11, after V lost 6 bases and J lost 4 bases. The CDR3 DNA sequence: TGTGCCAGTAGGGTTAAAAGCGGGACCTTCACCGGGGAGCTGTTTTTT. This encodes CASRVKSGTFTGELFF. Together with reference TRBV19 and TRBJ2-2, the CDR3 gives the full variable domain: DGGITQSPKYLFRKEGQNVTLSCEQNLNHDAMYWYRQDPGQGLRLIYYSQIVNDFQKGDIAEGYSVSREKKESFPLTVTSAQKNPTAFYLCASRVKSGTFTGELFFGEGSRLTVL.

The CDR3 protein is CASSSSGGYTF. In DNA form, the CDR3 reads TGTGCCAGCAGCAGCTCGGGTGGCTACACCTTC. The V gene is TRBV5-4, the J gene TRBJ1-2; D is uncertain. Between the trimmed V and J ends, which lost 4 bases and 7 bases, there was a span of 8 bases. Germline V CDR1 and CDR2: SGHNT, YYREEE (reference sequence). The CDR3 extends over 11 amino acids.

This clone was recorded a few times. V is TRBV27 and J is TRBJ1-2, with TRBD1 matching over 9 bases. V gave up 0 bases and J gave up 4 bases; unmatched junction bases: 6. CDR1 and CDR2 (germline): MNHEY, SMNVEV (reference sequence). The CDR3 is made up of 16 amino acids. Here the CDR3 reads CASSLSGTGSLYGYTF. CDR3 DNA: TGTGCCAGCAGTTTATCCGGGACAGGGTCCCTCTATGGCTACACCTTC.

V gene TRBV29-1 combines with J gene TRBJ2-1, with TRBD2 matching 9 bases. Germline CDR1 is SQVTM and CDR2 is ANQGSEA. CDR3 length: 13 amino acids. J gave up 4 bases and V 7 bases, and 5 bases lay outside the gene matches. The CDR3 nucleotides are TGCAGCGCCATTAGCGGGAGTTACAATGAGCAGTTCTTC. This encodes CSAISGSYNEQFF.